This T cell receptor beta chain comes out of a study of T-cell reconstitution after alpha-beta-depleted transplantation in children. Study-wide results and caveats: Several hundred graft clones that had expanded were reportedly the source of alpha-beta T cells about two months after transplant. Surviving recipient T cells and intrathymic progenitors accounted for some patients' high TCRbeta diversity at day 60. Newly made T cells mostly supplied T-cell counts and diversity one year after transplant.

Unique molecular identifiers were incorporated when the TCRbeta library was constructed. TCRdb called the PCR reads again in MiXCR, with one record for every CDR3 protein. The sample includes about a million distinct CDR3 sequences, less than 30% of them seen just once. This CDR3 has 12 residues. V was trimmed by 6 bases and J by 9 bases, leaving 11 bases between them. Germline V gene sequence: CDR1 MDHEN, CDR2 SYDVKM. For this clonotype: Its antigen is undetermined.

Here the sequenced sample was PBMCs, mostly from graft donor cells, taken 360 days after TCRalphabeta/CD19-depleted stem cell transplant. J is TRBJ2-2 and V is TRBV28; tentatively, D is TRBD2 (5 bases). The sequence derives from a boy under three years old who had a stem cell transplant for SCID, so the T cells may come from the graft donor. This CDR3 reads CASREDDRELFF. CDR3 nucleotide sequence: TGTGCCAGCAGGGAGGACGACCGGGAGCTGTTTTTT.